The clone carrying this T cell receptor (beta chain) was seen just once. Original processing methods: Reference gene primer amplification gave nucleated cell count estimates. Libraries were prepared by immunoSEQ multiplex PCR; TCRdb keeps only in-frame clonotypes and omits some of them. The V and J calls and clone size come from that table; D and trimming were worked out from the DNA. Here the sample spans about 140,000 clones, approximately 78% being singletons. Germline V gene sequence: CDR1 KGHSH, CDR2 LQKENI. Deletions cut 0 bases from V and 4 bases from J, with 19 bases between. This CDR3 has 17 residues. The data derive from a study of blood T cell repertoires in COVID-19. At the level of the study: Spain, Italy and the United States supplied samples that represented acute and convalescent COVID-19. PBMCs, B-cell-depleted T cells, or T cells were the source of the cDNA or gDNA that made up the material.

Material: peripheral blood. This sequence joins TRBV18 and TRBJ2-7; tentative D call: TRBD1 (6 bases). The origin of this receptor is a woman aged 80 or over with acute or convalescent COVID-19. This CDR3 reads CASSPPVGALRVYEQYF. DNA of the CDR3: TGTGCCAGCTCACCACCCGTGGGGGCTCTGAGGGTATACGAGCAGTACTTC.